The entry below gives a single T cell receptor (beta chain) sequence along with its context. Its target is unknown. A much bigger clone sits one base away, suggesting this may be a read error. The sample comes from a study of breast tumors, draining lymph nodes, adjacent tissues. The V gene's germline CDR1 is MGHRA and CDR2 YSYEKL. Trimming removed 1 base from V and 5 bases from J; junction bases left unmatched: 4. This CDR3 has 14 residues. The study, taken as a whole, reports: Tumor TCR diversity was below lymph nodes but above nontumor tissue. Compared with basal-like, luminal-like tumors shared significantly more repertoire with nontumor tissue. That most tumor T cells come from lymph nodes remained unproven. Most tumor T cells seemingly derive from lymph node, then expand in tumor.

TCRdb itself ran the multiplex PCR reads through MiXCR, one entry per CDR3 protein. The sample lists about 220,000 distinct CDR3 sequences; less than 40% were seen once. The lymph nodes were axillary draining lymph nodes from breast cancer patients. This TCR came from a female donor with breast cancer. Some clones in this sample may be carry-over from other donors' samples. The sequenced sample was axillary lymph node tissue. This sequence joins TRBV4-1 and TRBJ2-7, with 8 bases matching TRBD2. The CDR3 loop reads CASSQAGGPDEQYF. CDR3 nucleotides: TGCGCCAGCAGCCAAGCGGGGGGGCCGGACGAGCAGTACTTC.